The 24 T cell receptor beta chains in this list originate from one sample, sequenced in a study of T cell changes during pregnancy in multiple sclerosis. The protocol was immunoSEQ multiplex PCR, while the TCRdb copy is restricted to in-frame clones and leaves out a portion. This table holds 50,000 to 60,000 clones, about nine tenths found once. The sequencing here drew on CD4+ T cells from peripheral blood mononuclear cells, taken in the second trimester of pregnancy. The receptors were sampled from a female donor with multiple sclerosis, enrolled in a pregnancy study.

The genes are TRBV9 and TRBJ1-1, with TRBD1 matching 9 bases. Germline CDR1 SGDLS, CDR2 YYNGEE. This CDR3 is 16 amino acids long. Losses at the gene ends were 4 bases for V and 10 bases for J; bases not matched to a gene: 17. In DNA, the CDR3 is TGTGCCAGCAGCTCAAGGGTCGGACAGGGGCCGGGGGGAGCTTTCTTT. The encoded protein is CASSSRVGQGPGGAFF.

The chain couples TRBV11-2 to TRBJ2-1, with D unresolved. This CDR3 is 16 amino acids long. With 1 base removed from V and 2 bases from J, the gap between germline ends came to 12 bases. Per the germline V gene, CDR1 is SGHAT and CDR2 is FQNNGV. Written as DNA, the CDR3 is TGTGCCAGCAGCTTAGTTTTTCGGCGGACCTACAATGAGCAGTTCTTC. This gives the protein CASSLVFRRTYNEQFF.

The chain links TRBV10-3 to TRBJ1-6; D gene unclear. This CDR3 has 18 amino acids. Between the trimmed V and J ends, which lost 3 bases and 7 bases, there was a span of 22 bases. Germline values: CDR1 ENHRY, CDR2 SYGVKD. The CDR3 coding sequence is TGTGCCATCAGTGAAAGTGGCCACGTAGGAGAATGGAATTCACCCCTCCACTTT. It codes for CAISESGHVGEWNSPLHF.

This clone came up once. The rearrangement links TRBV6-6 to TRBJ1-2; D might be TRBD1 (6 bases). V shed 6 bases and J shed 4 bases, with 12 bases lying between them. Germline V gene sequence: CDR1 MNHNY, CDR2 SVGAGI (reference sequence). The CDR3 runs to 13 residues. CDR3 region: CASRRDTTYGYTF. As DNA, the CDR3 is TGTGCCAGCAGGAGGGACACGACCTATGGCTACACCTTC.

This clone showed up just once. V gene TRBV7-2 combines with J gene TRBJ1-2; 8 bases map to TRBD1. V dropped 4 bases and J dropped 5; count of bases not matched to a gene: 6. Germline lookup yields CDR1 SGHTA and CDR2 FQGNSA. CDR3 length: 14 residues. CDR3 bases: TGTGCCAGCAGCTCTCAACAGGGGGTGTATGGCTACACCTTC. Translation: CASSSQQGVYGYTF.

This rearrangement joins TRBV5-5 to TRBJ1-5, with D maybe TRBD1 (6 bases). This CDR3 region has 14 residues. The germline V gene encodes CDR1 SGHKS and CDR2 YYEKEE (reference sequence). V was cut by 3 bases and J by 1 base, with 8 bases left in between. As DNA, the CDR3 is TGTGCCAGCAGCTCGGACAGCAGCAATCAGCCCCAGCATTTT. Translated: CASSSDSSNQPQHF.

The chain has TRBV5-6 and TRBJ1-2; D unclear. There are 14 residues in the CDR3. V was shortened by 2 bases and J by 4 bases, with 12 bases between the two germline ends. CDR1 is SGHDT and CDR2 is YYEEEE in the germline V gene. The CDR3 DNA sequence: TGTGCCAGCAGCTTTTCAGACATTGCCTATGGCTACACCTTC. Encoded protein: CASSFSDIAYGYTF.

The V call is TRBV29-1, the J call TRBJ2-7, with TRBD1 matching 7 bases. Germline loops: CDR1 SQVTM, CDR2 ANQGSEA. The V segment lost 3 bases and the J segment 0 bases; nucleotides outside the gene matches: 11. This CDR3 comprises 16 residues. In DNA, the CDR3 is TGCAGCGTTGAGGGGGTGGGCGACAGGGCCTCCTACGAGCAGTACTTC. It encodes CSVEGVGDRASYEQYF.

The V call is TRBV9, the J call TRBJ2-5; 13 positions agree with TRBD2. Germline V gene lookup returns CDR1 SGDLS and CDR2 YYNGEE. V shed 10 bases, J shed 4 bases, and the junction held 16 bases outside the gene matches. The CDR3 is made up of 17 amino acids. DNA for the CDR3: TGTGCCCCCTTCGGAACTAGCGGGAGGGAAACAGTAGAGACCCAGTACTTC. As protein: CAPFGTSGRETVETQYF.

This chain uses TRBV21-1 with TRBJ2-3; TRBD2 is the table's D call, not checked against the DNA. TRBV21-1 counts as a pseudogene. There are 18 residues in the CDR3. The CDR3 loop is CASSKMGRTSSGTDTQYF. CDR3 bases: TGTGCCAGCAGCAAAATGGGGAGGACTAGCTCAGGCACAGATACGCAGTATTTT.

The chain couples TRBV29-1 to TRBJ2-1; 7 positions agree with TRBD1. The trim removed 7 bases at V and 1 base at J, leaving 7 bases unmatched. This CDR3 has 14 amino acids. Germline values: CDR1 SQVTM, CDR2 ANQGSEA. CDR3 coding DNA: TGCAGCGCCCTGACAGGGTCTTCCTACAATGAGCAGTTCTTC. Translation gives CSALTGSSYNEQFF.

The chain is built from TRBV7-9 and TRBJ1-1, with D possibly TRBD1 on 5 matching bases. CDR3 length: 13 amino acids. Deletions cut 5 bases from V and 3 bases from J, with 10 bases between. Germline V gene lookup returns CDR1 SEHNR and CDR2 FQNEAQ (reference sequence). The CDR3 DNA reads as TGTGCCAGCAGCATGACAGAAGACACTGAAGCTTTCTTT. It yields the protein CASSMTEDTEAFF.

The genes are TRBV5-1 and TRBJ1-5; D possibly corresponds to TRBD1 (5 bases). The germline gives CDR1 SGHRS, CDR2 YFSETQ. V was pared by 2 bases and J by 2 bases, with 11 bases between. The CDR3 is made up of 15 amino acids. CDR3 sequence reads: CASSFDSMGNQPQHF. CDR3 in DNA: TGCGCCAGCAGCTTTGACAGCATGGGCAATCAGCCCCAGCATTTT. Full variable domain (rest looked up from reference TRBV5-1 and TRBJ1-5): KAGVTQTPRYLIKTRGQQVTLSCSPISGHRSVSWYQQTPGQGLQFLFEYFSETQRNKGNFPGRFSGRQFSNSRSEMNVSTLELGDSALYLCASSFDSMGNQPQHFGDGTRLSIL.

This clone showed up just a few times. V gene TRBV7-2 combines with J gene TRBJ2-1, with D possibly matching TRBD1 (5 bases). Trimming stripped 2 bases from V and 4 bases from J, with 12 bases between. The CDR3 sequence is 15 residues long. The germline gives CDR1 SGHTA, CDR2 FQGNSA. The CDR3 is CASSLRQGAYNEQFF. The CDR3 bases are TGTGCCAGCAGCTTAAGGCAGGGTGCTTACAATGAGCAGTTCTTC.

The rearrangement links TRBV2 to TRBJ1-6, with D unresolved. Germline V CDR1 and CDR2: SNHLY, FYNNEI. Trimming pared 7 bases from V and 8 bases from J, leaving 12 bases between. This CDR3 spans 13 amino acids. CDR3 sequence: CASNRGGYSPLHF. The CDR3 DNA sequence: TGTGCCAGCAACCGTGGAGGCTATTCACCCCTCCACTTT. Filled out from reference TRBV2 and TRBJ1-6, the complete variable domain reads EPEVTQTPSHQVTQMGQEVILRCVPISNHLYFYWYRQILGQKVEFLVSFYNNEISEKSEIFDDQFSVERPDGSNFTLKIRSTKLEDSAMYFCASNRGGYSPLHFGNGTRLTVT.

J is TRBJ1-5 and V is TRBV7-8; D is possibly TRBD1 (6 bases). CDR3 length: 16 amino acids. Deletions cut 6 bases from V and 2 bases from J, with 17 bases between. Germline assignment: CDR1 SGHVS and CDR2 FQNEAQ. CDR3 sequence: CASSRTVLGGNQPQHF. CDR3 in DNA: TGTGCCAGCAGTCGGACAGTCCTTGGGGGCAATCAGCCCCAGCATTTT.

This chain joins TRBV15 and TRBJ1-2; TRBD1 might be the D (5 bases). The V gene's germline CDR1 is LNHNV and CDR2 YYDKDF (reference sequence). This CDR3 comprises 18 residues. Trimming took 0 bases from V and 2 from J, leaving 19 bases between them. CDR3 sequence (DNA): TGTGCCACCAGCAGAGATTTTCGTCTCGGGCAGGGAAACTATGGCTACACCTTC. This codes for CATSRDFRLGQGNYGYTF.

The rearrangement links TRBV15 to TRBJ1-2; the match to TRBD1 covers 8 bases. After removal of 0 bases from V and 5 bases from J, the junction contained 2 bases not matched to a gene. From germline, CDR1 is LNHNV and CDR2 YYDKDF (reference sequence). This CDR3 has 14 residues. The CDR3 DNA reads as TGTGCCACCAGCAGAGATAGACAGGGGTATGGCTACACCTTC. Encoded protein: CATSRDRQGYGYTF.

The J gene is TRBJ1-6, the V gene TRBV27; D remains unclear. Per the germline V gene, CDR1 is MNHEY and CDR2 is SMNVEV (reference sequence). The CDR3 contains 15 residues. Between the trimmed V and J ends, which lost 3 bases and 0 bases, there was a span of 6 bases. The CDR3 DNA is TGTGCCAGCAGTTTGGGGAGCTCCTATAATTCACCCCTCCACTTT. This translates into CASSLGSSYNSPLHF.

This chain uses TRBV2 with TRBJ2-3; TRBD2 might be the D (6 bases). CDR1 is SNHLY, CDR2 FYNNEI, per germline. The CDR3 totals 13 residues. Trimming took off 7 bases at V and 3 bases at J, with 11 bases between the two ends. The CDR3 loop is CASNEDYTDTQYF. CDR3 nucleotides: TGTGCCAGCAACGAGGACTATACAGATACGCAGTATTTT. The whole variable domain, remainder taken from reference TRBV2 and TRBJ2-3, is EPEVTQTPSHQVTQMGQEVILRCVPISNHLYFYWYRQILGQKVEFLVSFYNNEISEKSEIFDDQFSVERPDGSNFTLKIRSTKLEDSAMYFCASNEDYTDTQYFGPGTRLTVL.

The rearrangement links TRBV5-1 to TRBJ2-1, with TRBD2 matching over 11 bases. The V segment lost 0 bases and the J segment 7 bases; nucleotides outside the gene matches: 6. Germline CDR1 reads SGHRS; CDR2 reads YFSETQ. The CDR3 spans 16 residues. CDR3 residues: CASSLELAGVKNEQFF. CDR3 DNA sequence: TGCGCCAGCAGCTTGGAACTAGCGGGGGTAAAAAATGAGCAGTTCTTC.

The chain employs TRBV2 and TRBJ2-1, with TRBD2 matching 8 bases. V was pared by 9 bases and J by 5 bases, with 6 bases of the junction left unmatched. The CDR3 contains 13 residues. In germline, CDR1 is SNHLY, CDR2 FYNNEI. This chain's CDR3 is CARGTSLNNEQFF. The CDR3 DNA is TGTGCCAGAGGGACTAGTCTCAACAATGAGCAGTTCTTC.

V is TRBV6-5 and J is TRBJ1-5; 10 nucleotides agree with TRBD1. Germline loops: CDR1 MNHEY, CDR2 SVGAGI. V was pared by 6 bases and J by 6 bases, with 5 bases of the junction left unmatched. The CDR3 covers 14 residues. The chain's CDR3 is CASRPTGGIQPQHF. The DNA for the CDR3 is TGTGCCAGCAGACCGACAGGGGGCATTCAGCCCCAGCATTTT.

For this clone: Other DNA variants within this sample encode the same CDR3. The gene calls are TRBV2 and TRBJ1-1; 7 nucleotides align to TRBD1. The CDR3 is 13 amino acids. Germline CDR1 is SNHLY and CDR2 is FYNNEI. The V and J ends lost 4 bases and 3 bases, in that order; junction bases with no gene match: 2. The CDR3 DNA follows: TGTGCCAGCAGTGCCGACAGGGACACTGAAGCTTTCTTT. It translates to CASSADRDTEAFF.